One and the same sample provided the 15 T cell receptor beta chains below, sequenced in a study of OX40 agonist ivuxolimab in advanced cancers. TCRdb keeps only in-frame clones here, not all; method: immunoSEQ multiplex PCR. The sample holds 30,000 to 40,000 clones, about 84% seen once. The specimen comprised CD4+ or CD8+ T cells sorted from blood, sampled in a trial of the OX40 agonist ivuxolimab. The receptors originated from an adult with an advanced solid tumor such as melanoma, head and neck, liver or kidney cancer.

The gene calls are TRBV7-2 and TRBJ2-7, with 10 nucleotides matching TRBD2. The CDR3 is 13 residues long. V shed 5 bases and J 7 bases; nucleotides not matched to a gene: 5. The germline V gene encodes CDR1 SGHTA and CDR2 FQGNSA. The CDR3 loop is CASSQGLAWEQYF. CDR3 in DNA: TGTGCCAGCAGCCAGGGACTAGCGTGGGAGCAGTACTTC.

The genes are TRBV5-1 and TRBJ2-7, with D unclear. The V gene's germline CDR1 is SGHRS and CDR2 YFSETQ. The V and J ends lost 3 bases and 0 bases respectively, with 10 bases between them. The CDR3 covers 14 residues. As DNA, the CDR3 is TGCGCCAGCAGCTCGATAGGAAGCTCCTACGAGCAGTACTTC. Residues: CASSSIGSSYEQYF. Looking up the rest from reference TRBV5-1 and TRBJ2-7 gives the full variable domain: KAGVTQTPRYLIKTRGQQVTLSCSPISGHRSVSWYQQTPGQGLQFLFEYFSETQRNKGNFPGRFSGRQFSNSRSEMNVSTLELGDSALYLCASSSIGSSYEQYFGPGTRLTVT.

This clone is medium-sized (0.01 to 0.1%) within its sample. The V and J genes are TRBV27 and TRBJ2-2; unclear D gene. The germline CDR1 and CDR2 sequences are MNHEY and SMNVEV (reference sequence). V was pared by 4 bases and J by 0 bases, with 0 bases between. This CDR3 comprises 12 residues. Here the CDR3 reads CASSSNTGELFF. CDR3 nucleotide sequence: TGTGCCAGCAGTTCGAACACCGGGGAGCTGTTTTTT.

This chain connects TRBV6-1 to TRBJ2-5, with 8 bases that match TRBD2. This CDR3 spans 14 amino acids. Germline CDR1 reads MNHNS; CDR2 reads SASEGT. V lost 7 bases, J lost 1 base, and 5 bases stayed unmatched. The CDR3 nucleotides read TGTGCCAGCAACCCGCTAGCGGGCCAAGAGACCCAGTACTTC. It codes for CASNPLAGQETQYF.

CDR3 DNA sequence: TGTGCCAGCTCACCAAGGGTGTACGGCACTGAAGCTTTCTTT. Translation: CASSPRVYGTEAFF. This rearrangement joins TRBV18 to TRBJ1-1, with D unresolved. V lost 2 bases and J lost 4, with 11 bases in between. Germline assignment: CDR1 KGHSH and CDR2 LQKENI. CDR3 size: 14 residues.

Concerning this clone itself: No DNA is shown, since the ends of the CDR3 on it are uncertain; the CDR3 is the one TCRdb lists. The chain has TRBV12-1 and TRBJ2-1; whether TRBD1, the table's D call, matches the DNA was not checked. TRBV12-1 is described as a pseudogene. Termini included, the CDR3 measures 15 amino acids. The CDR3 reads CASSFGQGSYNEQFF.

This sequence joins TRBV14 and TRBJ2-7, with TRBD2 identical over 8 bases. J was trimmed by 3 bases and V by 6 bases; bases with no gene match: 4. CDR1 and CDR2 from the germline V gene are SGHDN and FVKESK. The length of the CDR3 is 13 residues. The CDR3 spells CASRPGTSYEQYF. The CDR3, as DNA: TGTGCCAGCAGACCCGGGACTAGCTACGAGCAGTACTTC.

Only a few counts were recorded for this clone. CDR3 nucleotides: TGTGCCAGCAGCCCGGGTGAACCGCCCTACGAGCAGTACTTC. It specifies CASSPGEPPYEQYF. The gene calls are TRBV5-5 and TRBJ2-7; D is ambiguous. The CDR3 is 14 amino acids. Per germline, CDR1 SGHKS and CDR2 YYEKEE (reference sequence). V lost 4 bases to trimming and J lost 2 bases, with 13 bases between them. Full variable domain (missing parts from reference TRBV5-5 and TRBJ2-7): DAGVTQSPTHLIKTRGQQVTLRCSPISGHKSVSWYQQVLGQGPQFIFQYYEKEERGRGNFPDRFSARQFPNYSSELNVNALLLGDSALYLCASSPGEPPYEQYFGPGTRLTVT.

This clone has just one count. This CDR3 reads CASSLVGWASGSYEQFF. The DNA of the CDR3 is TGCGCCAGCAGCTTGGTTGGTTGGGCTAGCGGGAGCTATGAGCAGTTCTTC. The chain carries TRBV5-1 and TRBJ2-1; 10 bases match TRBD2. Germline V CDR1 and CDR2: SGHRS, YFSETQ. Unmatched junction bases numbered 11, after V lost 0 bases and J lost 8 bases. The CDR3 contains 17 residues.

The CDR3 loop reads CASSLAGTSGYNEQFF. CDR3 bases: TGCGCCAGCAGCTTGGCCGGGACTAGCGGTTACAATGAGCAGTTCTTC. The chain employs TRBV5-1 and TRBJ2-1; 11 bases fit TRBD2. This CDR3 contains 16 residues. After removal of 0 bases from V and 4 bases from J, the junction contained 3 bases not matched to a gene. Germline V gene sequence: CDR1 SGHRS, CDR2 YFSETQ.

V is TRBV28 and J is TRBJ2-7; 9 bases align to TRBD1. V shed 3 bases, J shed 6 bases, and the junction held 9 bases outside the gene matches. CDR1 is MDHEN, CDR2 SYDVKM, per germline. The CDR3 runs to 15 residues. Here the CDR3 reads CASSLGEQGAGEQYF. CDR3 sequence (DNA): TGTGCCAGCAGTTTGGGGGAACAGGGGGCGGGCGAGCAGTACTTC.

A single count supports this clone. The rearrangement uses TRBV4-2 and TRBJ2-6; D gene uncertain. Germline V gene sequence: CDR1 LGHNA, CDR2 YNFKEQ. V was clipped by 5 bases and J by 0 bases, with 17 bases between them. The CDR3 has 18 residues. Here the CDR3 reads CASSFSSSGVSGANVLTF. CDR3 DNA sequence: TGTGCCAGCAGCTTTTCCTCATCAGGCGTCTCTGGGGCCAACGTCCTGACTTTC.

V gene TRBV19 combines with J gene TRBJ2-6; a possible D gene is TRBD1 (5 bases). CDR3 size: 16 residues. Germline V lookup: CDR1 LNHDA, CDR2 SQIVND (reference sequence). The V gene lost 9 bases and the J gene lost 0 bases, with 15 bases spanning the gap. DNA for the CDR3: TGTGCCAGCGCAGGGTTTGCTGACTCTGGGGCCAACGTCCTGACTTTC. This codes for CASAGFADSGANVLTF.

This rearrangement joins TRBV19 to TRBJ1-3; D gene unclear. V lost 5 bases, J lost 1 base, and 6 bases lay in between. Germline-derived CDR1 and CDR2 are LNHDA and SQIVND (reference sequence). This CDR3 contains 13 residues. CDR3 in DNA: TGTGCCAGTAGTCTCGTATCTGGAAACACCATATATTTT. Residues: CASSLVSGNTIYF.

The gene calls are TRBV11-2 and TRBJ2-5, with 11 bases aligning to TRBD2. V trimming: 8 bases; J trimming: 5 bases; junction bases outside the gene matches: 10. The CDR3 length is 15 residues. Germline CDR1 and CDR2: SGHAT and FQNNGV. CDR3 residues: CASSRLAGSGETQYF. In DNA, the CDR3 is TGTGCCAGCTCTCGACTAGCGGGATCGGGGGAGACCCAGTACTTC.